The 17 T cell receptor beta chains below come from one sample, sequenced in a study of post-analysis software for immune sequencing data (dated by TCRdb to about 2015). The research as a whole found: Patients showed significantly higher frequencies than controls for 4 or 5 TRBV segments, among them TRBV5-6, TRBV5-1 and TRBV20-1.

Their antigens remain unidentified. Library method: PCR. Instrument on record: Illumina HiSeq 2500. To reduce PCR and sequencing biases, unique molecular identifiers were incorporated into the TCR beta cDNA libraries. TCRdb applied fastp at Q25 and MiXCR to the public reads, then kept only in-frame beta chains. Rows are combined by CDR3 protein, so each entry shows the most common genes and DNA. The sample contains approximately 690,000 distinct CDR3 sequences, 55% to 60% of them found a single time. The ten largest clones add up to about 11% of the sample. The sequenced material came from blood. These receptors all stem from a girl between 2 and 10 years old with multiple sclerosis.

The rearrangement uses TRBV10-2 and TRBJ1-2, with TRBD1 matching 10 bases. There are 17 residues in the CDR3. Germline V CDR1 and CDR2: WSHSY, SAAADI. J was trimmed by 4 bases and V by 3 bases; bases with no gene match: 11. The CDR3 coding sequence is TGCGCCAGCAGTGACCAGACAGGGGGCGAGTCCAGCTATGGCTACACCTTC. Protein: CASSDQTGGESSYGYTF.

There are a few counts of this clonotype. This chain links TRBV7-2 with TRBJ2-5; TRBD2 might be the D (6 bases). The V gene lost 3 bases and the J gene lost 4 bases, with 15 bases spanning the gap. The CDR3 runs 15 residues. CDR1 SGHTA and CDR2 FQGNSA come from the germline V gene. The CDR3 is CASSFSVGGGETQYF. The CDR3, as DNA: TGTGCCAGCAGCTTTAGCGTGGGAGGCGGAGAGACCCAGTACTTC.

The chain joins TRBV11-2 to TRBJ2-3; 8 positions match TRBD2. V lost 1 base and J lost 6; bases outside the gene matches: 6. CDR3 size: 15 residues. Germline values: CDR1 SGHAT, CDR2 FQNNGV. The CDR3 sequence: CASSLASRGADTQYF. CDR3 DNA sequence: TGTGCCAGCAGCTTAGCGTCGCGGGGGGCGGATACGCAGTATTTT.

The CDR3 region has the DNA TGTGCCAGCAGTTCACAGGGCCAGGGTAGAACTAATGAAAAACTGTTTTTT. Residues: CASSSQGQGRTNEKLFF. The chain couples TRBV12-3 or TRBV12-4 to TRBJ1-4, with a possible D match to TRBD1 (6 bases). The length of the CDR3 is 17 residues. V lost 4 bases and J lost 1, with 16 bases in between.

The V call is TRBV7-6, the J call TRBJ2-7; D is ambiguous. In germline, CDR1 is SGHVS, CDR2 FNYEAQ. The CDR3 is made up of 13 amino acids. Trimming cost V 1 base and J 5 bases, with 9 bases left between them. CDR3 loop: CASSLEPGDEQYF. The DNA of the CDR3 is TGTGCCAGCAGCTTAGAGCCTGGCGACGAGCAGTACTTC.

J is TRBJ2-1 and V is TRBV12-3 or TRBV12-4; 11 bases match TRBD2. The CDR3 has 15 residues. V lost 2 bases to trimming and J lost 5 bases; unmatched junction nucleotides: 2. The CDR3 region has the DNA TGTGCCAGCAGTTTAACTAGCGGGGGCCACAATGAGCAGTTCTTC. Translation: CASSLTSGGHNEQFF.

This clonotype was seen only a few times. CDR3 coding DNA: TGCGCCAGCAGCCAAGGCCTAGCGGGGGATGAGCAGTTCTTC. Translating it yields CASSQGLAGDEQFF. The rearrangement links TRBV4-1 to TRBJ2-1; 10 bases fit TRBD2. The J segment lost 8 bases and the V segment lost 1 base, leaving 2 bases of the junction unmatched. From germline, CDR1 is MGHRA and CDR2 YSYEKL. The CDR3 contains 14 residues.

There are a few counts of this clonotype. V gene TRBV7-3 combines with J gene TRBJ2-3; the D is unclear. Trimming took off 5 bases at V and 2 bases at J, with 14 bases between the two ends. CDR1 SGHTA and CDR2 FQGTGA come from the germline V gene. The CDR3 totals 15 residues. This CDR3 reads CASSQKRVSTDTQYF. The CDR3, as DNA: TGTGCCAGCAGCCAGAAACGGGTCTCCACAGATACGCAGTATTTT. Full variable domain (missing parts from reference TRBV7-3 and TRBJ2-3): GAGVSQTPSNKVTEKGKYVELRCDPISGHTALYWYRQSLGQGPEFLIYFQGTGAADDSGLPNDRFFAVRPEGSVSTLKIQRTERGDSAVYLCASSQKRVSTDTQYFGPGTRLTVL.

This clonotype was seen a few times. Relative to the germline gene, one junction end is altered; a read error may explain this. The chain couples TRBV5-1 to TRBJ2-7; unclear D gene. This CDR3 region has 14 residues. Looked up from germline, CDR1 is SGHRS and CDR2 is YFSETQ. The CDR3 region has the DNA TGTGCCAGCAGCTTAGGTGGCAGCCTTTACGAGCAGTACTTC. The encoded protein is CASSLGGSLYEQYF.

This clonotype was detected a few times. V gene TRBV29-1 combines with J gene TRBJ2-5, with TRBD2 matching 7 bases. Germline V gene sequence: CDR1 SQVTM, CDR2 ANQGSEA. CDR3 length equals 16 residues. J was trimmed by 5 bases and V by 6 bases; bases with no gene match: 18. CDR3 bases: TGCAGCGTCCACGGGGGGATAGGCCAGAGAAGGGAGACCCAGTACTTC. It specifies CSVHGGIGQRRETQYF. The whole variable domain, filled in from reference TRBV29-1 and TRBJ2-5, reads SAVISQKPSRDICQRGTSLTIQCQVDSQVTMMFWYRQQPGQSLTLIATANQGSEATYESGFVIDKFPISRPNLTFSTLTVSNMSPEDSSIYLCSVHGGIGQRRETQYFGPGTRLLVL.

The chain combines TRBV20-1 with TRBJ2-1; no clear D gene. The CDR3 contains 13 residues. Trimming pared 3 bases from V and 2 bases from J, leaving 8 bases between. CDR1 DFQATT and CDR2 SNEGSKA come from the germline V gene (reference sequence). CDR3: CSASAGTYNEQFF. The CDR3 nucleotides are TGCAGTGCTAGCGCTGGGACCTACAATGAGCAGTTCTTC.

The chain uses TRBV12-3 or TRBV12-4 and TRBJ2-3; TRBD1 aligns across 10 bases. V lost 5 bases and J lost 5; bases outside the gene matches: 4. The CDR3 consists of 14 residues. CDR3 DNA sequence: TGTGCCAGCAGTGACAGGGGGCAAGGAGATACGCAGTATTTT. This encodes CASSDRGQGDTQYF.

The chain's CDR3 is CASSSSDTPNGYTF. The CDR3 coding sequence is TGTGCCAGCAGCTCTTCAGACACTCCCAATGGCTACACCTTC. The chain recombines TRBV7-8 with TRBJ1-2; D gene uncertain. V was cut by 4 bases and J by 6 bases, with 15 bases left in between. Germline CDR1 and CDR2: SGHVS and FQNEAQ. The CDR3 totals 14 residues.

The chain employs TRBV12-3 or TRBV12-4 and TRBJ2-1, with a tentative D call TRBD1 (6 bases). This CDR3 has 10 residues. Trimming cost V 10 bases and J 8 bases, with 9 bases left between them. CDR3 in amino acids: CATAGDEQFF. CDR3 nucleotides: TGTGCCACCGCAGGGGATGAGCAGTTCTTC.

This chain joins TRBV6-2 or TRBV6-3 and TRBJ2-5; 7 nucleotides line up with TRBD2. V trimming: 6 bases; J trimming: 4 bases; junction bases outside the gene matches: 17. The V gene's germline CDR1 is MNHEY and CDR2 SVGEGT. The length of the CDR3 is 17 residues. CDR3: CASRPLGGSSIIETQYF. The CDR3 DNA reads TGTGCCAGCAGGCCCCTTGGCGGGAGTAGTATTATAGAGACCCAGTACTTC.

This rearrangement joins TRBV29-1 to TRBJ2-5; tentatively, D is TRBD1 (6 bases). Germline CDR1 reads SQVTM; CDR2 reads ANQGSEA. The CDR3 contains 13 residues. Trimming left V 4 bases short and J 0 bases short, with 9 bases between. The CDR3 sequence: CSVVRDNQETQYF. CDR3 nucleotide sequence: TGCAGCGTTGTCCGGGACAACCAAGAGACCCAGTACTTC.

This clonotype was detected a few times. The chain uses TRBV10-3 and TRBJ2-4; the D is unclear. In germline, CDR1 is ENHRY, CDR2 SYGVKD. The CDR3 is 13 amino acids. V was shortened by 4 bases and J by 0 bases, with 4 bases between the two germline ends. The chain's CDR3 is CAISGTAKNIQYF. The CDR3 region has the DNA TGTGCCATCAGTGGGACAGCCAAAAACATTCAGTACTTC.